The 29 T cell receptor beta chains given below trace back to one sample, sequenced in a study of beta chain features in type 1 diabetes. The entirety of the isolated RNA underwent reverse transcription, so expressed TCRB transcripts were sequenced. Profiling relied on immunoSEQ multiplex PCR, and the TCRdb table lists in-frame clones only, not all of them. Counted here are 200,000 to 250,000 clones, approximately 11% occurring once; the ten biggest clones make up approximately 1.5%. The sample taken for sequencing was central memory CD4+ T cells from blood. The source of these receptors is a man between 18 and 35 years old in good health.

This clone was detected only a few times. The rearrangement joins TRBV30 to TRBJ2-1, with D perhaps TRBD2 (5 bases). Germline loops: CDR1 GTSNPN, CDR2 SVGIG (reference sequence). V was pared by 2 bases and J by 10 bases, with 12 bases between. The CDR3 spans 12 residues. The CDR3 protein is CAWSFTSGEQFF. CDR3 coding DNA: TGTGCCTGGAGTTTTACTAGTGGCGAGCAGTTCTTC.

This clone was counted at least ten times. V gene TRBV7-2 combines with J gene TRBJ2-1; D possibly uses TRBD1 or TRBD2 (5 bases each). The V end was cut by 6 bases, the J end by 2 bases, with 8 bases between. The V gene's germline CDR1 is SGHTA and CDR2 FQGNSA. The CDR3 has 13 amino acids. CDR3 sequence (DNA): TGTGCCAGCAGTCGGGACGCCTACAATGAGCAGTTCTTC. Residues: CASSRDAYNEQFF. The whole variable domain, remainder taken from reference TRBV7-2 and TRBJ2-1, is GAGVSQSPSNKVTEKGKDVELRCDPISGHTALYWYRQSLGQGLEFLIYFQGNSAPDKSGLPSDRFSAERTGGSVSTLTIQRTQQEDSAVYLCASSRDAYNEQFFGPGTRLTVL.

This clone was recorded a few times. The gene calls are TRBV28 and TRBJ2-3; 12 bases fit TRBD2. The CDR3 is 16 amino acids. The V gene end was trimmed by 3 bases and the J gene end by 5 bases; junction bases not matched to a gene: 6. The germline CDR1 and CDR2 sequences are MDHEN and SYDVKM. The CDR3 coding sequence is TGTGCCAGCAGTTTGGAACTAGCGGGAGGACAAGATACGCAGTATTTT. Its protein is CASSLELAGGQDTQYF. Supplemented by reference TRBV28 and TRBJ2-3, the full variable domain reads DVKVTQSSRYLVKRTGEKVFLECVQDMDHENMFWYRQDPGLGLRLIYFSYDVKMKEKGDIPEGYSVSREKKERFSLILESASTNQTSMYLCASSLELAGGQDTQYFGPGTRLTVL.

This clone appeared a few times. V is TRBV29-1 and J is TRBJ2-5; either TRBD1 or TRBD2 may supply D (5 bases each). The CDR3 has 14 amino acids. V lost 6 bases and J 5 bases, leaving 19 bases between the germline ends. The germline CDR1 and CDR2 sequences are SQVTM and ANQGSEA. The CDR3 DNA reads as TGCAGCGTAGCCCTGACAGCCTCGGGGGAGACCCAGTACTTC. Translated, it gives CSVALTASGETQYF.

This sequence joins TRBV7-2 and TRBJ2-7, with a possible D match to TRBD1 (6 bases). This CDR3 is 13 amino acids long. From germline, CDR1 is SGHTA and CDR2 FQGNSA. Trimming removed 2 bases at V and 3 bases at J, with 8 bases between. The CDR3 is CASSLTGNYEQYF. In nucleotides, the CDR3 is TGTGCCAGCAGCTTAACAGGGAACTACGAGCAGTACTTC. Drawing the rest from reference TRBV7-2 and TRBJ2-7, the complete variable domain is GAGVSQSPSNKVTEKGKDVELRCDPISGHTALYWYRQSLGQGLEFLIYFQGNSAPDKSGLPSDRFSAERTGGSVSTLTIQRTQQEDSAVYLCASSLTGNYEQYFGPGTRLTVT.

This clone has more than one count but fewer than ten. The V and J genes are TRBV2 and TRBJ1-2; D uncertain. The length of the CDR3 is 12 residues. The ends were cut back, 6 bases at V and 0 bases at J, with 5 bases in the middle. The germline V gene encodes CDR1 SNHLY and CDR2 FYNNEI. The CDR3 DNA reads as TGTGCCAGCAGCACCACTAACTATGGCTACACCTTC. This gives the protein CASSTTNYGYTF.

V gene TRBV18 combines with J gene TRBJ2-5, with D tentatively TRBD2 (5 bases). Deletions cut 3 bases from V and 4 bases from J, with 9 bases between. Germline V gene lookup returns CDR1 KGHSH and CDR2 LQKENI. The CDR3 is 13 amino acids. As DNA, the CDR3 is TGTGCCAGCTCACCTCCTAGCTCAGAGACCCAGTACTTC. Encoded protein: CASSPPSSETQYF.

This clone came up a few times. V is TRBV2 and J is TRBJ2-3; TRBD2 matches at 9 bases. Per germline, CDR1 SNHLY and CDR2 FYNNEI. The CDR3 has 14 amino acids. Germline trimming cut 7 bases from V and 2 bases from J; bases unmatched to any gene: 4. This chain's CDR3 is CASTREGPTDTQYF. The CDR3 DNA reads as TGTGCCAGCACGCGGGAGGGCCCCACAGATACGCAGTATTTT.

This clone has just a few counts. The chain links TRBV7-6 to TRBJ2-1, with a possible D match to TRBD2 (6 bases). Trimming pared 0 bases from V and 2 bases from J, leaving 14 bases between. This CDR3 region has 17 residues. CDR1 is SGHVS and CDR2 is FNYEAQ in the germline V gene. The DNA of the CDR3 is TGTGCCAGCAGCTTAGCGCGACTAGGACAAACCTACAATGAGCAGTTCTTC. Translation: CASSLARLGQTYNEQFF.

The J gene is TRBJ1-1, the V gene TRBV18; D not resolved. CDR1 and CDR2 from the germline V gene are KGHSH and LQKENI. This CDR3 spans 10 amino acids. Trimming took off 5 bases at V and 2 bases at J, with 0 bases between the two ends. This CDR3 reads CASSNTEAFF. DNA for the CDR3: TGTGCCAGCTCAAACACTGAAGCTTTCTTT.

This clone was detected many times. CDR3 region: CASSPDLEPGELFF. In DNA form, the CDR3 reads TGTGCCAGCAGCCCCGATTTGGAGCCCGGGGAGCTGTTTTTT. The rearrangement links TRBV9 to TRBJ2-2; no firm D call. Germline values: CDR1 SGDLS, CDR2 YYNGEE. V lost 4 bases and J lost 6, with 13 bases in between. This CDR3 has 14 residues.

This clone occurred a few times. CDR3 in amino acids: CASSALAGGPSETQYF. In nucleotides, the CDR3 is TGTGCCAGCAGCGCCCTAGCGGGAGGGCCCTCGGAGACCCAGTACTTC. The rearrangement uses TRBV7-3 and TRBJ2-5, with TRBD2 matching 12 bases. With 5 bases clipped from V and 5 bases from J, the junction kept 9 bases outside the gene matches. The CDR3 spans 16 residues. CDR1 SGHTA and CDR2 FQGTGA come from the germline V gene.

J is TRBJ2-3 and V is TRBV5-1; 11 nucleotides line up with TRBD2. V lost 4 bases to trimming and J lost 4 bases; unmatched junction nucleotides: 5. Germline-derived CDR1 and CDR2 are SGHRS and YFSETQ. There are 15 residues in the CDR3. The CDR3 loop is CASSGGLAVPDTQYF. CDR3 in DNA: TGCGCCAGCAGCGGGGGACTAGCGGTCCCAGATACGCAGTATTTT.

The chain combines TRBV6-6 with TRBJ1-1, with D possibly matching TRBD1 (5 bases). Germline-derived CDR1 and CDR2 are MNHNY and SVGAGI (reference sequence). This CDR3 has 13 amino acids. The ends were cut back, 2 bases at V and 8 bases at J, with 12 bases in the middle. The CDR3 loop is CASSYGRGGEAFF. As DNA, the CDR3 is TGTGCCAGCAGTTACGGGAGGGGAGGGGAAGCTTTCTTT.

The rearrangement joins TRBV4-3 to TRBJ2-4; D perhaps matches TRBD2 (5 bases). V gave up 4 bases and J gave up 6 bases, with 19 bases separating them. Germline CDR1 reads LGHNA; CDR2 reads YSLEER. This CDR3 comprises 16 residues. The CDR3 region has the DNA TGCGCCAGCAGCCCTAAATCCGGGCCCGGAGGAAACATTCAGTACTTC. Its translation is CASSPKSGPGGNIQYF.

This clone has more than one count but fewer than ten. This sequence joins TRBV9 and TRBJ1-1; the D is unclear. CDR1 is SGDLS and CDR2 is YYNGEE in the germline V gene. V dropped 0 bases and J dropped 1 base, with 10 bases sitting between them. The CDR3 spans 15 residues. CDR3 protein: CASSVGGFENTEAFF. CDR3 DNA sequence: TGTGCCAGCAGCGTAGGAGGGTTCGAGAACACTGAAGCTTTCTTT.

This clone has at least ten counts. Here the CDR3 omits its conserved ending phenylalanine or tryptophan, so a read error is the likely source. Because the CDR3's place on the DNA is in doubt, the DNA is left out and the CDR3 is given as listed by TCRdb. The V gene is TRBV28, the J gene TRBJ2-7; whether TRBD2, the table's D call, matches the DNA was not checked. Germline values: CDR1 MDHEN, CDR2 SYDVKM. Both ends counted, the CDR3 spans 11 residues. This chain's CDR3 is CASSLGGPVQL.

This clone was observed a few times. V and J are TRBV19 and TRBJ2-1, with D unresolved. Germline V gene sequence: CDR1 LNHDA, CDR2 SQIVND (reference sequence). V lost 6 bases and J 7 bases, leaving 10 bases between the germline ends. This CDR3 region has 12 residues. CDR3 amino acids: CASRGVANEQFF. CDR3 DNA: TGTGCCAGTAGAGGTGTTGCGAATGAGCAGTTCTTC.

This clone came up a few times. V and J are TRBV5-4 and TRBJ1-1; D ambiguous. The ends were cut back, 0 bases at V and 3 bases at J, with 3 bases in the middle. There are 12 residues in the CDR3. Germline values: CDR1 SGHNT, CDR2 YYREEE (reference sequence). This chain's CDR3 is CASSLVDTEAFF. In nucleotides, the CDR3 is TGTGCCAGCAGCTTGGTTGACACTGAAGCTTTCTTT.

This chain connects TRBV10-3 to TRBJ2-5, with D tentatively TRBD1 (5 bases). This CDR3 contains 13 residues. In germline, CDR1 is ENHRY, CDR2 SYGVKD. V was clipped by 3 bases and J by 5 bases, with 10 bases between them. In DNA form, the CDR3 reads TGTGCCATCAGTGAAGGGGTTGGGGAGACCCAGTACTTC. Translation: CAISEGVGETQYF.

The CDR3 region has the DNA TGCAGCGTTGGATTAGGGGACGGCTACACCTTC. Residues: CSVGLGDGYTF. J is TRBJ1-2 and V is TRBV29-1; possibly TRBD1 for D (5 bases). The germline V and J ends were trimmed by 4 bases and 8 bases, with 11 bases remaining between them. CDR3 length: 11 amino acids. Per the germline V gene, CDR1 is SQVTM and CDR2 is ANQGSEA.

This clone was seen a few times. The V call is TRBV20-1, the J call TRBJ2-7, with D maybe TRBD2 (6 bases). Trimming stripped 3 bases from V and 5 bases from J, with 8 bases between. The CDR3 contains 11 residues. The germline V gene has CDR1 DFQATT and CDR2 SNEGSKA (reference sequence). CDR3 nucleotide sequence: TGCAGTGCTAGTATAGCGGACGAGCAGTACTTC. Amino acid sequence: CSASIADEQYF.

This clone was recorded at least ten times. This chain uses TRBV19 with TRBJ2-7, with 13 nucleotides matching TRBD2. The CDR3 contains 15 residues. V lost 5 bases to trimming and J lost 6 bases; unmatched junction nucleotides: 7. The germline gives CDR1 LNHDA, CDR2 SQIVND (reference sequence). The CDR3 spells CASSPGLAGNREQYF. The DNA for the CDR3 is TGTGCCAGTAGTCCGGGACTAGCGGGAAACCGCGAGCAGTACTTC.

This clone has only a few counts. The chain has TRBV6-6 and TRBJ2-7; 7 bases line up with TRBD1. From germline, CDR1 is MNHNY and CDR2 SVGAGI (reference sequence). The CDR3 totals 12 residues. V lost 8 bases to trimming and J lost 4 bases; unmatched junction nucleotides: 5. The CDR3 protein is CASRDSDYEQYF. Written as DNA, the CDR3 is TGTGCCAGCCGGGACAGTGATTACGAGCAGTACTTC.

The CDR3: CASSMRVGAEAFF. DNA for the CDR3: TGTGCCAGCAGCATGAGGGTAGGGGCTGAAGCTTTCTTT. The chain has TRBV16 and TRBJ1-1; weak D call: TRBD1 (5 bases). CDR1 is KGHSY and CDR2 is FQNENV in the germline V gene. The CDR3 runs 13 residues. Trimming cost V 5 bases and J 6 bases, with 13 bases left between them.

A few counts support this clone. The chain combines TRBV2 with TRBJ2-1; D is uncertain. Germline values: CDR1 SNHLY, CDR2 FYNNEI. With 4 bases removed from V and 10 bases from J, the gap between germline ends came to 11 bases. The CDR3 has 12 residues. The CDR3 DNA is TGTGCCAGCAGTGGAGGTGGGAAAGAGCAGTTCTTC. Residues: CASSGGGKEQFF.

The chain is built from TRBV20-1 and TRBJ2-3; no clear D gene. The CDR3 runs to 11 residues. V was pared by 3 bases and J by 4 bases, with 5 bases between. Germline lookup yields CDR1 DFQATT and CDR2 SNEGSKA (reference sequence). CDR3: CSARPADTQYF. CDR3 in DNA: TGCAGTGCTAGGCCGGCAGATACGCAGTATTTT.

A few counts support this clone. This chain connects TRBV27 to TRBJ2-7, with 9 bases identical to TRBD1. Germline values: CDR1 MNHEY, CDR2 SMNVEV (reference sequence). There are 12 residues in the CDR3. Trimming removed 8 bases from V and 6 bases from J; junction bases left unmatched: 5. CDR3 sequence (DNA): TGTGCCAGCCGGGACAGGGAGGTCGAGCAGTACTTC. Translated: CASRDREVEQYF.

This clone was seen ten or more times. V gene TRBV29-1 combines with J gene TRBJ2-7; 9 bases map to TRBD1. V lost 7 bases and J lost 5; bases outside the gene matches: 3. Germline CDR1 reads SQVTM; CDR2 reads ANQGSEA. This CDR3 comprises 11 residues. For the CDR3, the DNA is TGCAGCGGGGGACAGGGAAACGAGCAGTACTTC. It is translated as CSGGQGNEQYF.